Sequencing of this T cell receptor beta chain was carried out in a study of blood T cell repertoires in COVID-19 (dated by TCRdb to about 2020). About the full investigation: Collaborator samples came from the United States, Italy and Spain and covered acute and convalescent phases of COVID-19. Samples came from the ongoing ImmuneRACE study (first 160 participants) plus 1,254 subjects from 6 global collaborators. The prospective study material was composed of cDNA or gDNA derived from T cells, B-cell-depleted T cells, or PBMCs. Subjects who had been exposed to COVID-19, were actively infected with it, or had recovered from it provided the deeply sampled blood TCRbeta repertoires that made up the dataset. A de-identified subject ID, COVID-19 status, age in years and sex were almost always included in the sample metadata. The repertoires were released in a freely available public database intended as a resource for research on the immune response to SARS-CoV-2. Where available, HLA class I and class II types were obtained from metadata supplied by the sample provider rather than from assay-based typing. The full study reports these points: Clinical and demographic metadata were provided uncurated, with the amount varying by source and participant.

The cysteine opens and the phenylalanine closes a CDR3 of 17 amino acids. Only the CDR3 region is kept as DNA, spanning 51 bases read in frame from base 1. V trim: 1 base; J trim: 3 bases; unmatched bases: 11. The germline V gene (reference sequence) provides CDR1 SGHNT and CDR2 YYREEE. This clone has more than one count but fewer than ten. The antigen it recognizes is unknown. Per-base qualities were not stored, and no clone one base away is much larger. The collaborating institutions used their own protocols to collect whole blood in K2EDTA tubes. Collaborator samples were shipped for TCRbeta analysis as frozen whole blood, isolated PBMCs, or DNA extracted from either sample type. TCRbeta CDR3 regions were amplified from genomic DNA using the immunoSEQ Assay, a bias-controlled multiplex PCR. Per the source publication's procedure: Within the assay, amplification of reference gene primers was used to estimate how many nucleated cells each sample contained. To quantify the absolute abundance of each unique TCRbeta CDR3 rearrangement, sequence reads were collapsed and filtered. For each sample, productive Simpson clonality was calculated as the square root of Simpson's diversity index across productive rearrangements. TCRdb obtained this table from immuneACCESS and retained in-frame rearrangements with V and J assigned. These tables miss some clones; where compared with another copy, unresolved V genes account for less than half of the shortfall, and the remainder is unexplained. The V and J calls and clone size were taken over from that table, and D and trimming were inferred from the DNA. The sample table contains around 98,000 clones; only one count was recorded for around 82% of them. About a tenth of the sample is taken by the ten largest.

Sequencing was done on a sample of peripheral blood. The chain links TRBV5-4 with TRBJ1-1, with 8 middle bases fitting TRBD1. This TCR came from a man aged 65 to 85 with active or convalescent COVID-19. The CDR3 reads as follows: CASSLIGTGGWYTEAFF. The DNA sequence is as follows: TGTGCCAGCAGCTTGATCGGGACAGGTGGGTGGTACACTGAAGCTTTCTTT.